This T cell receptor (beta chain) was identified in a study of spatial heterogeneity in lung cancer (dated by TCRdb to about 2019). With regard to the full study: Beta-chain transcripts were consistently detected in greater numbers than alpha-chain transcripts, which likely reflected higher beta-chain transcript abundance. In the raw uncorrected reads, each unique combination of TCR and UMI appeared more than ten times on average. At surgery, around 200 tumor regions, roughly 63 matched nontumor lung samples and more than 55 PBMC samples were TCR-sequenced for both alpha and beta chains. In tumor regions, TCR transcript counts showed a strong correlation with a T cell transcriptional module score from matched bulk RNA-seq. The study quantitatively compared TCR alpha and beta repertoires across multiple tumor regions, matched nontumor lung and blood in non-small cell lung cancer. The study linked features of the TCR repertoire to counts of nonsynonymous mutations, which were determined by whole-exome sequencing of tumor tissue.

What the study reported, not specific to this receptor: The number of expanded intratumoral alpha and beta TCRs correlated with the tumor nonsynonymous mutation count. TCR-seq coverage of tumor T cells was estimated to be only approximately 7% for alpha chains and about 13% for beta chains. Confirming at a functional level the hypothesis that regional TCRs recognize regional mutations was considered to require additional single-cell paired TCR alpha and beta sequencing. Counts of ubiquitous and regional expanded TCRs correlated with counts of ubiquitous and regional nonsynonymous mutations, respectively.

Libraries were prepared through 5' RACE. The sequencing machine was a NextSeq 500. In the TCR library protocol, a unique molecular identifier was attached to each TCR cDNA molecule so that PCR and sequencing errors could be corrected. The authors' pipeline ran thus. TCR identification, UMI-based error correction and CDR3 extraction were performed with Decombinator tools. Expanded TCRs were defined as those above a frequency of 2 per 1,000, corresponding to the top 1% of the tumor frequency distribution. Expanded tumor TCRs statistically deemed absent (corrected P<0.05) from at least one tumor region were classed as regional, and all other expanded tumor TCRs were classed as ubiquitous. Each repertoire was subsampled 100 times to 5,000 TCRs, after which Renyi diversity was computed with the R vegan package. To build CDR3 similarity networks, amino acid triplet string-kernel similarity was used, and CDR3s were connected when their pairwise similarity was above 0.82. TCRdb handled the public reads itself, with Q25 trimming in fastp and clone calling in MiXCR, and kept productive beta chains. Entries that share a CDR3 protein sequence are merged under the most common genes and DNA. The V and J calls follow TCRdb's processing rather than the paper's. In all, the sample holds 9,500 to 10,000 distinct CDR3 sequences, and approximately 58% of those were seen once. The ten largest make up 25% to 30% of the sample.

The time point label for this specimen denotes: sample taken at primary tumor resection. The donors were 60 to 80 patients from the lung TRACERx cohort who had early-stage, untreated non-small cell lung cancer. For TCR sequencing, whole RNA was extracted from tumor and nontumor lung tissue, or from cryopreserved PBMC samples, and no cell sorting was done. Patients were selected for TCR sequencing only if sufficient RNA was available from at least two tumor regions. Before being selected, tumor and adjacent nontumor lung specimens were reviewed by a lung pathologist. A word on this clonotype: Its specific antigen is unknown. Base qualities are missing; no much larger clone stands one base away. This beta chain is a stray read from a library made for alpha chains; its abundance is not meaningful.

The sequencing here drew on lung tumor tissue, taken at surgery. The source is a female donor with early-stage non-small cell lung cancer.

The encoded CDR3 is CASKPGQGAKGANVLTF. The DNA is as follows: TGTGCCAGCAAACCGGGACAGGGGGCGAAGGGGGCCAACGTCCTGACTTTC. This chain is built from TRBV28 and TRBJ2-6; TRBD1 matches 12 bases in the middle. Spanning cysteine to phenylalanine, the CDR3 consists of 17 amino acids. The kept DNA is CDR3 alone, 51 bases in frame from the first base. CDR1 MDHEN and CDR2 SYDVKM are derived from the germline V gene. Trimming removed 7 bases from V and 4 bases from J; the gene matches leave 8 bases unexplained.